Below are 27 T cell receptor beta chains sequenced from a single sample in a study of sequential checkpoint blockade in melanoma. The data were produced by immunoSEQ multiplex PCR, yet TCRdb's version contains in-frame clones alone and is incomplete. The sample records roughly 9,300 clones, roughly 80% being singletons. This sample's treatment: randomized to nivolumab then ipilimumab (arm A) or the reverse (arm B). The material was CD8+ T cells sorted from blood (inferred from file names), obtained from a patient given nivolumab and ipilimumab in sequence. These receptors all stem from a human donor with melanoma.

The chain uses TRBV7-9 and TRBJ2-5; TRBD1 aligns across 11 bases. The J call may be incorrect, as the DNA end agrees better with TRBJ2-7. Germline CDR1 and CDR2: SEHNR and FQNEAQ (reference sequence). The CDR3 extends over 13 amino acids. The CDR3 sequence is CASTWTGGSEQYF. The CDR3 region has the DNA TGTGCCAGCACATGGACAGGGGGCTCCGAGCAGTACTTC.

This clone has only a few counts. This chain links TRBV2 with TRBJ2-1; 9 bases match TRBD2. The ends lost 6 bases at V and 2 bases at J; junction bases unmatched: 14. This CDR3 region has 18 residues. Germline V lookup: CDR1 SNHLY, CDR2 FYNNEI. Here the CDR3 reads CASRNPTTGGRAYNEQFF. Written as DNA, the CDR3 is TGTGCCAGCAGGAACCCCACGACGGGCGGGAGGGCCTACAATGAGCAGTTCTTC.

The V gene is TRBV9, the J gene TRBJ2-1; D uncertain. Trimming left V 2 bases short and J 8 bases short, with 11 bases between. The CDR3 length is 13 residues. Germline V CDR1 and CDR2: SGDLS, YYNGEE. The CDR3 DNA is TGTGCCAGCAGCGTGTCGAGGCGAGATGAGCAGTTCTTC. Translating it yields CASSVSRRDEQFF.

This clone came up once. The chain carries TRBV9 and TRBJ1-1, with a weak D call TRBD1 (6 bases). The CDR3 spans 15 residues. V lost 0 bases to trimming and J lost 0 bases, with 9 bases between them. The germline gives CDR1 SGDLS, CDR2 YYNGEE. Here the CDR3 reads CASSVGGTLNTEAFF. For the CDR3, the DNA is TGTGCCAGCAGCGTAGGAGGGACACTGAACACTGAAGCTTTCTTT. The full variable domain, rest sourced from reference TRBV9 and TRBJ1-1, is DSGVTQTPKHLITATGQRVTLRCSPRSGDLSVYWYQQSLDQGLQFLIQYYNGEERAKGNILERFSAQQFPDLHSELNLSSLELGDSALYFCASSVGGTLNTEAFFGQGTRLTVV.

The chain is built from TRBV7-6 and TRBJ2-7; the match to TRBD2 covers 9 bases. Trimming took 5 bases from V and 2 from J; bases not matched to a gene: 7. Germline CDR1 is SGHVS and CDR2 is FNYEAQ. The CDR3 is 15 residues long. CDR3 in amino acids: CASSRLAEAPYEQYF. In nucleotides, the CDR3 is TGTGCCAGCAGCCGACTAGCGGAGGCTCCCTACGAGCAGTACTTC.

The gene calls are TRBV27 and TRBJ2-7; 7 positions match TRBD1. The CDR3 has 14 residues. The trim removed 5 bases at V and 0 bases at J, leaving 4 bases unmatched. CDR1 is MNHEY and CDR2 is SMNVEV in the germline V gene (reference sequence). As DNA, the CDR3 is TGTGCCAGCAGTCCGACAGGGAGCTCCTACGAGCAGTACTTC. Its translation: CASSPTGSSYEQYF.

This chain uses TRBV7-9 with TRBJ1-1; TRBD1 matches 7 bases. The germline gives CDR1 SEHNR, CDR2 FQNEAQ (reference sequence). V was clipped by 5 bases and J by 2 bases; unmatched bases: 8. CDR3 size: 15 residues. The CDR3 bases are TGTGCCAGCAGCCCGCGGACAGGTCTTAACACTGAAGCTTTCTTT. Its protein is CASSPRTGLNTEAFF.

This clone is large. This chain connects TRBV27 to TRBJ1-2; 7 bases align to TRBD1. The length of the CDR3 is 13 residues. Germline values: CDR1 MNHEY, CDR2 SMNVEV (reference sequence). The V and J ends lost 5 bases and 7 bases, in that order; junction bases with no gene match: 7. In nucleotides, the CDR3 is TGTGCCAGCAGTACCCTCGACAGGGTTGGCTACACCTTC. It translates to CASSTLDRVGYTF.

The chain has TRBV7-2 and TRBJ1-2; D possibly corresponds to TRBD1 (6 bases). The CDR3 is 16 residues long. Trimming took off 2 bases at V and 3 bases at J, with 16 bases between the two ends. Germline assignment: CDR1 SGHTA and CDR2 FQGNSA. The DNA of the CDR3 is TGTGCCAGCAGCTTATCACGGGACACAATTTACTATGGCTACACCTTC. This gives the protein CASSLSRDTIYYGYTF.

The V and J genes are TRBV10-3 and TRBJ1-5; D is possibly TRBD1 (5 bases). The CDR3 is made up of 12 amino acids. V lost 2 bases and J 7 bases, leaving 6 bases between the germline ends. Germline V lookup: CDR1 ENHRY, CDR2 SYGVKD. The CDR3 DNA reads as TGTGCCATCAGTGAGGACAGCCAGCCCCAGCATTTT. Its protein product is CAISEDSQPQHF.

This chain uses TRBV7-9 with TRBJ1-1, with a weak D call TRBD1 (5 bases). Germline CDR1 is SEHNR and CDR2 is FQNEAQ (reference sequence). The CDR3 consists of 11 residues. V was trimmed by 7 bases and J by 6 bases, leaving 9 bases between them. CDR3 nucleotide sequence: TGTGCCAGCACCGGGGGTGCTGAAGCTTTCTTT. Protein product: CASTGGAEAFF. The variable domain in full, completed from reference TRBV7-9 and TRBJ1-1, reads DTGVSQNPRHKITKRGQNVTFRCDPISEHNRLYWYRQTLGQGPEFLTYFQNEAQLEKSRLLSDRFSAERPKGSFSTLEIQRTEQGDSAMYLCASTGGAEAFFGQGTRLTVV.

This chain connects TRBV28 to TRBJ1-5; 8 nucleotides align to TRBD1. With 5 bases clipped from V and 5 bases from J, the junction kept 8 bases outside the gene matches. The CDR3 loop spans 15 amino acids. Germline V CDR1 and CDR2: MDHEN, SYDVKM. CDR3 region: CASSPRTGSHQPQHF. DNA for the CDR3: TGTGCCAGCAGTCCCCGGACAGGGTCCCATCAGCCCCAGCATTTT.

CDR3 region: CASRAGAEIEKLFF. The CDR3, as DNA: TGTGCCAGCAGGGCGGGTGCGGAGATCGAAAAACTGTTTTTT. V and J are TRBV27 and TRBJ1-4; D ambiguous. The V gene's germline CDR1 is MNHEY and CDR2 SMNVEV (reference sequence). The CDR3 sequence is 14 residues long. V gave up 6 bases and J gave up 8 bases, with 16 bases separating them.

The genes are TRBV2 and TRBJ2-7; 8 bases align to TRBD2. Germline lookup yields CDR1 SNHLY and CDR2 FYNNEI. Losses at the gene ends were 5 bases for V and 6 bases for J; bases not matched to a gene: 6. This CDR3 spans 13 amino acids. The CDR3 region is CASSSGTSSEQYF. The CDR3 region has the DNA TGTGCCAGCAGTTCCGGGACTAGTAGCGAGCAGTACTTC.

J is TRBJ2-7 and V is TRBV29-1, with TRBD2 matching 10 bases. This CDR3 has 13 residues. Germline assignment: CDR1 SQVTM and CDR2 ANQGSEA. The V gene end was trimmed by 7 bases and the J gene end by 2 bases; junction bases not matched to a gene: 5. In nucleotides, the CDR3 is TGCAGCGGTTGGACTAGCGGAACCTACGAGCAGTACTTC. This gives the protein CSGWTSGTYEQYF.

This clone was counted only a few times. The chain couples TRBV28 to TRBJ2-7; TRBD1 matches at 8 bases. V was pared by 5 bases and J by 3 bases, with 21 bases of the junction left unmatched. The germline V gene has CDR1 MDHEN and CDR2 SYDVKM. The CDR3 extends over 19 amino acids. The DNA of the CDR3 is TGTGCCAGCAGTACCTTGATTTCCGGGACAGGTATTGAATTCTACGAGCAGTACTTC. This codes for CASSTLISGTGIEFYEQYF.

This chain uses TRBV9 with TRBJ2-1; 8 bases fit TRBD2. Germline V gene lookup returns CDR1 SGDLS and CDR2 YYNGEE. The CDR3 has 16 residues. Trimming at V came to 0 bases and at J to 4 bases, leaving 6 bases not matched to a gene. The CDR3 is CASSVDREGQYNEQFF. CDR3 bases: TGTGCCAGCAGCGTAGATCGGGAGGGCCAGTACAATGAGCAGTTCTTC.

The V and J genes are TRBV5-8 and TRBJ1-4; perhaps TRBD1 as D (5 bases). Germline lookup yields CDR1 SGHTS and CDR2 YDEGEE. This CDR3 is 18 amino acids long. Trimming pared 0 bases from V and 0 bases from J, leaving 15 bases between. CDR3 DNA: TGTGCCAGCAGCTTGGTAGCAGGGATGGCCTCAACTAATGAAAAACTGTTTTTT. Protein product: CASSLVAGMASTNEKLFF.

The V gene is TRBV18, the J gene TRBJ1-1, with D perhaps TRBD1 (5 bases). The V and J ends lost 3 bases and 0 bases respectively, with 8 bases between them. The V gene's germline CDR1 is KGHSH and CDR2 LQKENI. The CDR3 length is 14 residues. The CDR3 is CASSPSGLNTEAFF. In DNA, the CDR3 is TGTGCCAGCTCACCTTCAGGGTTGAACACTGAAGCTTTCTTT.

This clone came up a few times. The rearrangement uses TRBV2 and TRBJ2-1; D call uncertain. The length of the CDR3 is 14 residues. CDR1 and CDR2 from the germline V gene are SNHLY and FYNNEI. V lost 8 bases and J lost 0, with 11 bases in between. Here the CDR3 reads CASSPGGSYNEQFF. As DNA, the CDR3 is TGTGCCAGCTCACCGGGTGGCTCCTACAATGAGCAGTTCTTC.

The chain recombines TRBV27 with TRBJ2-2; D gene uncertain. The CDR3 covers 14 residues. Germline V CDR1 and CDR2: MNHEY, SMNVEV (reference sequence). V lost 5 bases to trimming and J lost 6 bases, with 13 bases between them. CDR3 coding DNA: TGTGCCAGCAGTCCAAAAACTTTCGCCGGGGAGCTGTTTTTT. Protein product: CASSPKTFAGELFF.

This clone is categorized as medium-sized. The chain couples TRBV6-4 to TRBJ1-5; no firm D call. V dropped 4 bases and J dropped 3 bases, with 7 bases sitting between them. Germline V CDR1 and CDR2: MRHNA, SNTAGT. CDR3 length equals 13 residues. The CDR3 nucleotides are TGTGCCAGCAGTGTAAGCATCAATCAGCCCCAGCATTTT. This sequence encodes CASSVSINQPQHF.

This rearrangement joins TRBV27 to TRBJ2-1; 9 bases match TRBD2. V dropped 3 bases and J dropped 7; count of bases not matched to a gene: 7. This CDR3 spans 15 amino acids. Germline V gene lookup returns CDR1 MNHEY and CDR2 SMNVEV (reference sequence). The CDR3 nucleotides are TGTGCCAGCAGTTTTAGCGGGAGAGCAGATAATGAGCAGTTCTTC. Translated: CASSFSGRADNEQFF.

The table lists this clone with a count of one. The junction departs from germline at one end; a sequencing error may be responsible. V is TRBV7-7 and J is TRBJ2-7; a weak D match, TRBD1 (6 bases). CDR1 and CDR2 from the germline V gene are SSHAT and FNYEAQ (reference sequence). This CDR3 comprises 13 residues. CDR3 DNA: TGTGCTAGCAGTACAGGGAGAACCTACGAGCAGTACTTC. Its translation: CASSTGRTYEQYF.

This chain links TRBV19 with TRBJ1-1; the D gene is possibly TRBD1 (5 bases). CDR1 is LNHDA, CDR2 SQIVND, per germline (reference sequence). V dropped 7 bases and J dropped 4 bases, with 10 bases sitting between them. This CDR3 contains 12 residues. CDR3 DNA: TGTGCCAGTACCCGCGGGGGCACTGAAGCTTTCTTT. This codes for CASTRGGTEAFF.

This clone turned up a few times. The chain carries TRBV21-1 and TRBJ1-2. TRBV21-1 is annotated as a pseudogene. The CDR3 sequence is 17 residues long. The CDR3 loop reads CASRYTLATERTYGYTF. As DNA, the CDR3 is TGTGCCAGCAGATACACCCTAGCTACAGAAAGGACCTATGGCTACACCTTC.

The chain uses TRBV5-1 and TRBJ2-7, with 7 nucleotides matching TRBD2. This CDR3 region has 15 residues. Trimming at V came to 4 bases and at J to 0 bases, leaving 7 bases not matched to a gene. Germline V gives CDR1 SGHRS, CDR2 YFSETQ. The chain's CDR3 is CASSLSGTSSYEQYF. CDR3 sequence (DNA): TGCGCCAGCAGCCTGAGCGGGACGAGCTCCTACGAGCAGTACTTC.